Each of the 32 T cell receptor beta chains below was sequenced from the same sample in a study of blood T cell repertoires in COVID-19. The data were produced by immunoSEQ multiplex PCR, yet TCRdb's version contains in-frame clones alone and is incomplete. Of under 450,000 clones in the sample, around 87% were seen once. The sample taken for sequencing was PBMCs or T cells enriched from blood (not recorded which). The receptor set was obtained from a man under 40 who had recovered from COVID-19.

The chain has TRBV5-4 and TRBJ1-1, with no clear D. CDR1 and CDR2 (germline): SGHNT, YYREEE (reference sequence). The length of the CDR3 is 14 residues. Trimming shortened V by 4 bases and J by 5 bases, and 15 bases separated the two germline ends. The CDR3: CASSRGGSWTEAFF. CDR3 sequence (DNA): TGTGCCAGCAGCCGAGGAGGATCGTGGACTGAAGCTTTCTTT.

This clone was observed once. The chain carries TRBV10-3 and TRBJ2-1; tentative D call: TRBD2 (6 bases). CDR1 ENHRY and CDR2 SYGVKD come from the germline V gene. This CDR3 region has 14 residues. The V end lost 8 bases, the J end lost 0 bases, and 11 bases lay between the germline ends. CDR3 sequence: CAIQAGYSYNEQFF. CDR3 coding DNA: TGTGCCATCCAAGCGGGTTACTCCTACAATGAGCAGTTCTTC.

The chain recombines TRBV3-1 (or the pseudogene TRBV3-2) with TRBJ1-2; 8 bases line up with TRBD1. This CDR3 spans 15 amino acids. In germline, CDR1 is LGHDT, CDR2 YNNKEL (reference sequence). The ends lost 0 bases at V and 7 bases at J; junction bases unmatched: 7. The CDR3 region is CASSQDYRGNGGYTF. The CDR3 nucleotides read TGTGCCAGCAGCCAAGACTACAGGGGGAATGGTGGCTACACCTTC.

The chain recombines TRBV2 with TRBJ2-7, with TRBD2 as a possible D gene (5 bases). Germline V gene data show CDR1 as SNHLY and CDR2 as FYNNEI. CDR3 length: 13 residues. V dropped 7 bases and J dropped 3 bases, with 13 bases sitting between them. The DNA for the CDR3 is TGTGCCAGCAACATCGGGGAATTCTACGAGCAGTACTTC. Translation gives CASNIGEFYEQYF.

CDR3 amino acids: CASSLWAGGSNQPQHF. DNA of the CDR3: TGTGCCAGCAGCCTGTGGGCAGGGGGTAGCAATCAGCCCCAGCATTTT. The V call is TRBV11-2, the J call TRBJ1-5; TRBD1 aligns across 7 bases. J lost 0 bases, V lost 5 bases, and 7 bases had no gene match. The CDR3 sequence is 16 residues long. Germline CDR1 reads SGHAT; CDR2 reads FQNNGV.

This clone was found a few times. The J gene is TRBJ1-5, the V gene TRBV25-1; the D is unclear. The CDR3 has 14 amino acids. Deletions cut 4 bases from V and 0 bases from J, with 7 bases between. From germline, CDR1 is MGHDK and CDR2 SYGVNS. CDR3 nucleotide sequence: TGTGCCAGCAGTGGACATAATAGCAATCAGCCCCAGCATTTT. It encodes CASSGHNSNQPQHF.

V gene TRBV11-2 combines with J gene TRBJ2-1, with D possibly TRBD2 on 7 matching bases. Germline values: CDR1 SGHAT, CDR2 FQNNGV. This CDR3 has 12 amino acids. Trimming took 5 bases from V and 14 from J, leaving 16 bases between them. The CDR3 region has the DNA TGTGCCAGCAGCCCCGGCGGGGGCTTCAAGTTCTTC. Its protein product is CASSPGGGFKFF.

The chain combines TRBV7-9 with TRBJ1-3, with D unresolved. Looked up from germline, CDR1 is SEHNR and CDR2 is FQNEAQ (reference sequence). This CDR3 contains 13 residues. The ends were cut back, 8 bases at V and 3 bases at J, with 11 bases in the middle. The CDR3 region has the DNA TGTGCCAGCCTCTCGGCAGGTGGAAACACCATATATTTT. Its protein product is CASLSAGGNTIYF.

The chain is built from TRBV9 and TRBJ2-5, with D perhaps matching TRBD2 (6 bases). Germline V CDR1 and CDR2: SGDLS, YYNGEE. The CDR3 is made up of 17 amino acids. Trimming pared 6 bases from V and 7 bases from J, leaving 28 bases between. As DNA, the CDR3 is TGTGCCAGCACAAGGAGCGGCAGTTACGGGGAGGTTGGGACCCAGTACTTC. This sequence encodes CASTRSGSYGEVGTQYF. The variable domain in full, completed from reference TRBV9 and TRBJ2-5, reads DSGVTQTPKHLITATGQRVTLRCSPRSGDLSVYWYQQSLDQGLQFLIQYYNGEERAKGNILERFSAQQFPDLHSELNLSSLELGDSALYFCASTRSGSYGEVGTQYFGPGTRLLVL.

J is TRBJ1-1 and V is TRBV9, with D possibly TRBD1 on 6 matching bases. Germline V gives CDR1 SGDLS, CDR2 YYNGEE. The CDR3 runs 13 residues. V lost 0 bases and J 8 bases, leaving 11 bases between the germline ends. The CDR3 is CASSVDGGGEAFF. In nucleotides, the CDR3 is TGTGCCAGCAGCGTAGATGGGGGGGGCGAAGCTTTCTTT.

J is TRBJ1-2 and V is TRBV6-5; D is perhaps TRBD1 (6 bases). This CDR3 is built from 13 residues. In germline, CDR1 is MNHEY, CDR2 SVGAGI. The germline V and J ends were trimmed by 8 bases and 4 bases, with 14 bases remaining between them. CDR3 in DNA: TGTGCCAGCTCCAGGGGTGAGGGCTATGGCTACACCTTC. The encoded protein is CASSRGEGYGYTF.

The genes are TRBV3-1 (or the pseudogene TRBV3-2) and TRBJ1-5; D remains ambiguous. V was clipped by 1 base and J by 0 bases, with 7 bases between them. The CDR3 extends over 15 amino acids. Germline V gene sequence: CDR1 LGHDT, CDR2 YNNKEL (reference sequence). CDR3 sequence: CASSQGGYSNQPQHF. CDR3 DNA sequence: TGTGCCAGCAGCCAAGGCGGGTATAGCAATCAGCCCCAGCATTTT.

About this clone itself: Other DNA sequences in the same sample also yield this CDR3. The CDR3 bases are TGTGCCAGCTCACCACGCAGGGGGCAAGAGACCCAGTACTTC. Translation: CASSPRRGQETQYF. The V gene is TRBV18, the J gene TRBJ2-5, with 7 bases aligning to TRBD1. J was trimmed by 2 bases and V by 1 base; bases with no gene match: 1. Germline V gene data show CDR1 as KGHSH and CDR2 as LQKENI. CDR3 length equals 14 residues.

V usage is TRBV3-1 (or the pseudogene TRBV3-2) and J usage is TRBJ2-1; D gene unclear. The CDR3 loop spans 11 amino acids. Trimming took off 4 bases at V and 9 bases at J, with 7 bases between the two ends. The V gene's germline CDR1 is LGHDT and CDR2 YNNKEL (reference sequence). CDR3 coding DNA: TGTGCCAGCAGCCTGTTCGGTGAGCAGTTCTTC. Translated, it gives CASSLFGEQFF.

The chain uses TRBV1 and TRBJ1-1; no DNA check was done on the table's D call, TRBD1. TRBV1 is flagged as a pseudogene. The CDR3 loop spans 14 amino acids. The CDR3 region is CTSITGQLNTEAFF. The DNA for the CDR3 is TGCACCAGCATCACGGGACAGCTAAACACTGAAGCTTTCTTT.

The rearrangement links TRBV5-6 to TRBJ1-1, with 7 bases aligning to TRBD1. The length of the CDR3 is 14 residues. J was trimmed by 1 base and V by 3 bases; bases with no gene match: 3. The germline gives CDR1 SGHDT, CDR2 YYEEEE. The CDR3 coding sequence is TGTGCCAGCAGCTCGGACAGGCAGAACACTGAAGCTTTCTTT. Translated, it gives CASSSDRQNTEAFF.

The V gene is TRBV4-1, the J gene TRBJ1-5; TRBD1 is a possible D gene (5 bases). With 1 base removed from V and 7 bases from J, the gap between germline ends came to 20 bases. The CDR3 has 17 residues. CDR1 is MGHRA and CDR2 is YSYEKL in the germline V gene. CDR3 loop: CASSQVRREWGDQPQHF. The CDR3 DNA is TGCGCCAGCAGCCAAGTGAGAAGGGAGTGGGGGGACCAGCCCCAGCATTTT.

A few counts support this clone. This chain joins TRBV13 and TRBJ2-3; maybe TRBD1 (6 bases). V gave up 3 bases and J gave up 4 bases, with 11 bases separating them. The CDR3 extends over 14 amino acids. Per germline, CDR1 PRHDT and CDR2 FYEKMQ (reference sequence). The DNA for the CDR3 is TGTGCCAGCAGCTTGATGAGGGGGTCAGATACGCAGTATTTT. It encodes CASSLMRGSDTQYF. The whole variable domain, filled in from reference TRBV13 and TRBJ2-3, reads AAGVIQSPRHLIKEKRETATLKCYPIPRHDTVYWYQQGPGQDPQFLISFYEKMQSDKGSIPDRFSAQQFSDYHSELNMSSLELGDSALYFCASSLMRGSDTQYFGPGTRLTVL.

The gene calls are TRBV30 and TRBJ1-3; unclear D gene. CDR3 length: 16 residues. Trimming left V 0 bases short and J 0 bases short, with 12 bases between. From germline, CDR1 is GTSNPN and CDR2 SVGIG (reference sequence). CDR3 sequence: CAWSVVYGSSGNTIYF. In DNA form, the CDR3 reads TGTGCCTGGAGTGTAGTCTACGGGAGCTCTGGAAACACCATATATTTT. The full variable domain, in which reference TRBV30 and TRBJ1-3 provide the parts outside the CDR3, is SQTIHQWPATLVQPVGSPLSLECTVEGTSNPNLYWYRQAAGRGLQLLFYSVGIGQISSEVPQNLSASRPQDRQFILSSKKLLLSDSGFYLCAWSVVYGSSGNTIYFGEGSWLTVV.

The rearrangement joins TRBV7-2 to TRBJ2-3; D call uncertain. Trimming took 7 bases from V and 3 from J, leaving 20 bases between them. The CDR3 covers 16 residues. Per the germline V gene, CDR1 is SGHTA and CDR2 is FQGNSA. The CDR3 protein is CASTSLSTRRTDTQYF. The CDR3 coding sequence is TGTGCCAGCACCTCCCTTAGTACGAGGCGGACAGATACGCAGTATTTT.

The gene calls are TRBV7-6 and TRBJ2-4, with 8 nucleotides matching TRBD2. The CDR3 totals 16 residues. The germline V gene encodes CDR1 SGHVS and CDR2 FNYEAQ. V shed 2 bases, J shed 4 bases, and the junction held 7 bases outside the gene matches. The CDR3 spells CASSLYGGGLKNIQYF. CDR3 nucleotides: TGTGCCAGCAGCTTATACGGGGGGGGTTTAAAAAACATTCAGTACTTC.

V is TRBV5-6 and J is TRBJ1-1; 8 bases match TRBD1. Germline lookup yields CDR1 SGHDT and CDR2 YYEEEE. The CDR3 spans 14 residues. After removal of 3 bases from V and 4 bases from J, the junction contained 5 bases not matched to a gene. This chain's CDR3 is CASSSDRVGTEAFF. The CDR3 bases are TGTGCCAGCAGCTCGGACAGGGTGGGCACTGAAGCTTTCTTT.

The chain links TRBV11-2 to TRBJ1-2; D not certain. This CDR3 region has 15 residues. V lost 0 bases and J 6 bases, leaving 14 bases between the germline ends. Germline CDR1 reads SGHAT; CDR2 reads FQNNGV. CDR3 nucleotides: TGTGCCAGCAGCTTAGATCGGGAGGGTTGGAATGGCTACACCTTC. Amino acid sequence: CASSLDREGWNGYTF.

The chain uses TRBV5-4 and TRBJ2-3; no definite D call. V lost 1 base, J lost 6 bases, and 9 bases lay in between. The CDR3 totals 13 residues. Looked up from germline, CDR1 is SGHNT and CDR2 is YYREEE (reference sequence). The CDR3 protein is CASSLQAEDTQYF. The CDR3 nucleotides are TGTGCCAGCAGCTTGCAGGCAGAGGATACGCAGTATTTT.

The chain joins TRBV14 to TRBJ1-2; D is unresolved. The CDR3 is 14 residues long. The V end lost 1 base, the J end lost 4 bases, and 10 bases lay between the germline ends. Germline V gene sequence: CDR1 SGHDN, CDR2 FVKESK. Here the CDR3 reads CASSQGSGFYGYTF. CDR3 bases: TGTGCCAGCAGCCAAGGAAGCGGATTCTATGGCTACACCTTC.

This clone was detected a few times. V gene TRBV7-6 combines with J gene TRBJ1-4, with D possibly being TRBD1 (6 bases). The CDR3 runs to 15 residues. Germline V gene lookup returns CDR1 SGHVS and CDR2 FNYEAQ. V was clipped by 1 base and J by 8 bases, with 14 bases between them. The CDR3 region has the DNA TGTGCCAGCAGCTTAGATCAAGGGGGAGGGGAAAAACTGTTTTTT. It translates to CASSLDQGGGEKLFF.

The chain couples TRBV5-5 to TRBJ1-1; D uncertain. V was shortened by 0 bases and J by 6 bases, with 9 bases between the two germline ends. This CDR3 is 13 amino acids long. Germline-derived CDR1 and CDR2 are SGHKS and YYEKEE (reference sequence). The CDR3 sequence: CASSLDPQAEAFF. CDR3 DNA: TGTGCCAGCAGCTTGGACCCCCAGGCTGAAGCTTTCTTT.

This clone was seen a handful of times. The junction and the germline gene differ at one end; a read error may be behind it. This rearrangement joins TRBV27 to TRBJ2-7, with TRBD2 matching over 7 bases. Germline values: CDR1 MNHEY, CDR2 SMNVEV (reference sequence). This CDR3 contains 16 residues. This CDR3 reads CASTLIGGISSYEQYF. CDR3 DNA: TGTGCCAGCACTTTAATCGGGGGGATCAGCTCCTACGAGCAGTACTTC.

The J gene is TRBJ1-6, the V gene TRBV27, with a weak D call TRBD1 (6 bases). Looked up from germline, CDR1 is MNHEY and CDR2 is SMNVEV (reference sequence). The CDR3 has 16 amino acids. V was shortened by 1 base and J by 6 bases, with 13 bases between the two germline ends. CDR3 protein: CASSLFGGRGNSPLHF. CDR3 nucleotides: TGTGCCAGCAGTTTATTCGGGGGGCGCGGTAATTCACCCCTCCACTTT.

The chain joins TRBV5-4 to TRBJ1-1; D gene uncertain. Per the germline V gene, CDR1 is SGHNT and CDR2 is YYREEE (reference sequence). The length of the CDR3 is 16 residues. V was pared by 4 bases and J by 1 base, with 17 bases between. CDR3 in amino acids: CASSPDLGHTNTEAFF. CDR3 in DNA: TGTGCCAGCAGCCCCGACCTGGGCCATACGAACACTGAAGCTTTCTTT.

The chain joins TRBV30 to TRBJ1-5, with 9 bases that match TRBD1. CDR3 length: 14 amino acids. V was clipped by 3 bases and J by 5 bases; unmatched bases: 5. Germline lookup yields CDR1 GTSNPN and CDR2 SVGIG (reference sequence). In DNA form, the CDR3 reads TGTGCCTGGAGCGACAGGGGGGAATATCAGCCCCAGCATTTT. Translating it yields CAWSDRGEYQPQHF.

The chain links TRBV4-1 to TRBJ2-1; tentatively, D is TRBD2 (5 bases). This CDR3 has 16 amino acids. V was pared by 3 bases and J by 4 bases, with 16 bases between. Germline CDR1 MGHRA, CDR2 YSYEKL. The chain's CDR3 is CASSHPARGDYNEQFF. DNA of the CDR3: TGCGCCAGCAGCCATCCAGCCCGGGGAGATTACAATGAGCAGTTCTTC.